These 27 T cell receptor beta chains came from one sample sequenced in a study of CD8 T cells in Susac syndrome. An amount of RNA that ranged from roughly 0.45 to 1 ug was reverse transcribed with random hexamers. MiXCR, run by TCRdb on the immunoSEQ multiplex PCR reads, gives a single entry per CDR3 protein. The sample lists roughly 120,000 distinct CDR3 sequences; about 92% were seen once. Sequencing used CD8+ T cells from PBMCs. These receptors were obtained from a human donor with multiple sclerosis.

The rearrangement links TRBV4-1 to TRBJ1-1; D unclear. Trimming removed 0 bases at V and 0 bases at J, with 8 bases between. CDR1 and CDR2 from the germline V gene are MGHRA and YSYEKL. The CDR3 has 15 amino acids. CDR3 sequence (DNA): TGCGCCAGCAGCCAAGATATGGGGTTGAACACTGAAGCTTTCTTT. This translates into CASSQDMGLNTEAFF.

This clonotype was detected once. The V call is TRBV9, the J call TRBJ2-2; 9 bases are a match to TRBD1. CDR3 length: 16 residues. V shed 4 bases, J shed 1 base, and the junction held 5 bases outside the gene matches. Germline CDR1 reads SGDLS; CDR2 reads YYNGEE. The CDR3 region is CASSPRQGGNTGELFF. The CDR3 DNA follows: TGTGCCAGCAGCCCCCGACAGGGGGGGAACACCGGGGAGCTGTTTTTT.

The gene calls are TRBV3-1 and TRBJ2-7; D is possibly TRBD1 or TRBD2 (6 bases each). Germline V gives CDR1 LGHDT, CDR2 YNNKEL (reference sequence). Trimming stripped 6 bases from V and 3 bases from J, with 18 bases between. The CDR3 loop spans 15 amino acids. CDR3 nucleotides: TGTGCCAGCAGGCCAACCCGGGGGCCTAACTACGAGCAGTACTTC. Amino acids: CASRPTRGPNYEQYF.

The V and J genes are TRBV5-1 and TRBJ2-7, with unresolved D. Looked up from germline, CDR1 is SGHRS and CDR2 is YFSETQ. The V gene lost 2 bases and the J gene lost 2 bases, with 8 bases spanning the gap. This CDR3 contains 13 residues. The CDR3 DNA follows: TGCGCCAGCAGCTTCAGTGACGCCTACGAGCAGTACTTC. This codes for CASSFSDAYEQYF. The full variable domain, its missing parts supplied by reference TRBV5-1 and TRBJ2-7, is KAGVTQTPRYLIKTRGQQVTLSCSPISGHRSVSWYQQTPGQGLQFLFEYFSETQRNKGNFPGRFSGRQFSNSRSEMNVSTLELGDSALYLCASSFSDAYEQYFGPGTRLTVT.

The chain is built from TRBV4-1 and TRBJ2-7; TRBD1 is a possible D gene (6 bases). The V gene lost 5 bases and the J gene lost 2 bases, with 16 bases spanning the gap. The germline gives CDR1 MGHRA, CDR2 YSYEKL. The CDR3 is 15 amino acids. CDR3 coding DNA: TGCGCCAGCAGCTTAGGGACATCGGCCCCCTACGAGCAGTACTTC. Translating it yields CASSLGTSAPYEQYF.

The chain carries TRBV15 and TRBJ1-4; D uncertain. V was cut by 0 bases and J by 6 bases, with 17 bases left in between. The CDR3 is 17 residues long. Germline values: CDR1 LNHNV, CDR2 YYDKDF (reference sequence). DNA for the CDR3: TGTGCCACCAGCAGAGATTGGGTGGAGGCACTGGATGAAAAACTGTTTTTT. Translated, it gives CATSRDWVEALDEKLFF.

The chain joins TRBV27 to TRBJ1-1; no definite D call. The germline V and J ends were trimmed by 5 bases and 0 bases, with 10 bases remaining between them. The CDR3 spans 14 residues. Germline lookup yields CDR1 MNHEY and CDR2 SMNVEV (reference sequence). This CDR3 reads CASSLDPVNTEAFF. The CDR3 region has the DNA TGTGCCAGCAGTCTCGATCCTGTGAACACTGAAGCTTTCTTT.

In DNA, the CDR3 is TGCAGTGCTAGACATCCCCTAAGACAGGGTTCGCGGAGCACTGAAGCTTTCTTT. As protein: CSARHPLRQGSRSTEAFF. This chain joins TRBV20-1 and TRBJ1-1, with 7 nucleotides matching TRBD1. Germline-derived CDR1 and CDR2 are DFQATT and SNEGSKA (reference sequence). This CDR3 spans 18 amino acids. Losses at the gene ends were 2 bases for V and 4 bases for J; bases not matched to a gene: 19.

The rearrangement uses TRBV19 and TRBJ2-2, with D hard to call. Germline-derived CDR1 and CDR2 are LNHDA and SQIVND (reference sequence). V lost 5 bases to trimming and J lost 3 bases, with 10 bases between them. This CDR3 region has 14 residues. CDR3 region: CASSLAADTGELFF. DNA for the CDR3: TGTGCCAGTAGTTTGGCTGCGGACACCGGGGAGCTGTTTTTT.

The rearrangement joins TRBV13 to TRBJ1-1, with 7 bases lining up with TRBD1. Germline assignment: CDR1 PRHDT and CDR2 FYEKMQ (reference sequence). The CDR3 length is 14 residues. V was clipped by 5 bases and J by 4 bases; unmatched bases: 7. As DNA, the CDR3 is TGTGCCAGCAGCGGGGGAACAGGGGCCACTGAAGCTTTCTTT. This translates into CASSGGTGATEAFF.

The genes are TRBV20-1 and TRBJ2-1; 8 bases fit TRBD2. Germline V lookup: CDR1 DFQATT, CDR2 SNEGSKA (reference sequence). The CDR3 runs to 15 residues. The V and J ends lost 5 bases and 7 bases, in that order; junction bases with no gene match: 13. DNA for the CDR3: TGCAGTGCTGTCTTCCGGGGGGGAGGAGTGAATGAGCAGTTCTTC. Translated: CSAVFRGGGVNEQFF.

The chain recombines TRBV6-1 with TRBJ2-7; D call uncertain. The CDR3 runs 14 residues. Germline CDR1 and CDR2: MNHNS and SASEGT. CDR3 bases: TGTGTCTGCACAGAGAGCCTGAGCTCCTACGAGCAGTACTTC. Translated: CVCTESLSSYEQYF.

The DNA for the CDR3 is TGTGCCAGCAGTTACTCGCCTACAGGGGTGGGCACTGAAGCTTTCTTT. As protein: CASSYSPTGVGTEAFF. The chain combines TRBV6-5 with TRBJ1-1; 7 bases are a match to TRBD1. V lost 0 bases to trimming and J lost 4 bases; unmatched junction nucleotides: 8. CDR3 length: 16 residues. Germline-derived CDR1 and CDR2 are MNHEY and SVGAGI.

V and J are TRBV16 and TRBJ1-1, with D maybe TRBD1 (5 bases). Germline V gives CDR1 KGHSY, CDR2 FQNENV. This CDR3 spans 15 amino acids. Trimming shortened V by 0 bases and J by 8 bases, and 16 bases separated the two germline ends. This chain's CDR3 is CASSQSRLGGSEAFF. The CDR3 bases are TGTGCCAGCAGCCAATCTCGGCTTGGGGGTTCGGAAGCTTTCTTT. Drawing the rest from reference TRBV16 and TRBJ1-1, the complete variable domain is GEEVAQTPKHLVRGEGQKAKLYCAPIKGHSYVFWYQQVLKNEFKFLISFQNENVFDETGMPKERFSAKCLPNSPCSLEIQATKLEDSAVYFCASSQSRLGGSEAFFGQGTRLTVV.

The chain combines TRBV19 with TRBJ2-7; D perhaps matches TRBD1 (6 bases). The germline V gene has CDR1 LNHDA and CDR2 SQIVND (reference sequence). Trimming removed 5 bases at V and 0 bases at J, with 11 bases between. This CDR3 region has 14 residues. CDR3 loop: CASSGQSSSYEQYF. The CDR3 region has the DNA TGTGCCAGTAGTGGACAGTCGTCCTCCTACGAGCAGTACTTC.

The chain links TRBV5-4 to TRBJ2-7, with no clear D. In germline, CDR1 is SGHNT, CDR2 YYREEE (reference sequence). Trimming pared 0 bases from V and 0 bases from J, leaving 7 bases between. The CDR3 is 14 residues long. The CDR3 coding sequence is TGTGCCAGCAGCTTGGAGCAAAACTCCTACGAGCAGTACGTC. Translated: CASSLEQNSYEQYV.

The chain recombines TRBV12-3 or TRBV12-4 with TRBJ2-7, with TRBD1 matching over 7 bases. The CDR3 loop spans 16 amino acids. After removal of 5 bases from V and 2 bases from J, the junction contained 12 bases not matched to a gene. Here the CDR3 reads CASSVTTGLGPYEQYF. Here the CDR3 DNA reads TGTGCCAGCAGTGTCACGACAGGGCTGGGACCCTACGAGCAGTACTTC.

The CDR3 DNA reads as TGTGCCAGCAGCCCCAGTCCTACTGGAAACACCATATATTTT. Protein: CASSPSPTGNTIYF. The chain joins TRBV9 to TRBJ1-3, with unresolved D. CDR3 length equals 14 residues. The V gene lost 4 bases and the J gene lost 2 bases, with 10 bases spanning the gap. Germline CDR1 reads SGDLS; CDR2 reads YYNGEE.

The chain couples TRBV29-1 to TRBJ2-7, with D perhaps being TRBD1 or TRBD2 (5 bases each). V shed 4 bases and J shed 1 base, with 17 bases lying between them. Germline V gives CDR1 SQVTM, CDR2 ANQGSEA. The CDR3 length is 15 residues. This CDR3 reads CSVVGDARRSYEQYF. The CDR3 bases are TGCAGCGTTGTGGGGGATGCTAGGAGGTCCTACGAGCAGTACTTC.

This clonotype appeared a single time. The rearrangement uses TRBV5-1 and TRBJ2-3, with 8 bases identical to TRBD1. Trimming at V came to 6 bases and at J to 5 bases, leaving 14 bases not matched to a gene. The germline gives CDR1 SGHRS, CDR2 YFSETQ. The CDR3 consists of 16 residues. CDR3 sequence (DNA): TGCGCCAGCACCCTTCTTGGGCAGGGGGCCAAAGATACGCAGTATTTT. Translating it yields CASTLLGQGAKDTQYF.

The rearrangement links TRBV9 to TRBJ2-1, with D possibly called TRBD1 or TRBD2 (6 bases each). Germline values: CDR1 SGDLS, CDR2 YYNGEE. The V end lost 3 bases, the J end lost 6 bases, and 13 bases lay between the germline ends. There are 14 residues in the CDR3. CDR3 amino acids: CASSAGAMFNEQFF. The CDR3 nucleotides are TGTGCCAGCAGCGCGGGGGCCATGTTCAATGAGCAGTTCTTC.

The chain employs TRBV7-9 and TRBJ2-1; no firm D call. V lost 5 bases to trimming and J lost 0 bases, with 11 bases between them. CDR1 is SEHNR and CDR2 is FQNEAQ in the germline V gene (reference sequence). The CDR3 spans 15 residues. CDR3 protein: CASSLGLGSYNEQFF. CDR3 sequence (DNA): TGTGCCAGCAGCCTAGGGCTGGGCTCCTACAATGAGCAGTTCTTC.

The chain has TRBV5-1 and TRBJ1-1; the D gene is possibly TRBD1 (6 bases). The CDR3 consists of 13 residues. Germline CDR1 SGHRS, CDR2 YFSETQ. V gave up 2 bases and J gave up 4 bases, with 9 bases separating them. The CDR3 sequence: CASSFKGGTEAFF. CDR3 DNA sequence: TGCGCCAGCAGCTTTAAAGGGGGCACTGAAGCTTTCTTT.

CDR3 protein: CASSKIYGNQPQHF. The CDR3 coding sequence is TGTGCCAGCAGTAAAATTTACGGCAATCAGCCCCAGCATTTT. The chain combines TRBV12-3 or TRBV12-4 with TRBJ1-5; D is undetermined. This CDR3 spans 14 amino acids. V was cut by 5 bases and J by 2 bases, with 10 bases left in between.

V and J are TRBV7-3 and TRBJ2-2; no reliable D call. The CDR3 consists of 15 residues. V lost 3 bases to trimming and J lost 2 bases, with 10 bases between them. From germline, CDR1 is SGHTA and CDR2 FQGTGA. Here the CDR3 DNA reads TGTGCCAGCAGCTTTCTGGGCTCAAACACCGGGGAGCTGTTTTTT. This codes for CASSFLGSNTGELFF.

The rearrangement joins TRBV27 to TRBJ1-1, with D possibly matching TRBD1 (6 bases). This CDR3 comprises 14 residues. Trimming took off 5 bases at V and 3 bases at J, with 13 bases between the two ends. From germline, CDR1 is MNHEY and CDR2 SMNVEV (reference sequence). CDR3 amino acids: CASSANREDTEAFF. The CDR3 coding sequence is TGTGCCAGCAGTGCAAACAGGGAGGACACTGAAGCTTTCTTT.

This rearrangement joins TRBV24-1 to TRBJ1-1; the D gene is possibly TRBD1 (5 bases). CDR3 length equals 14 residues. Per germline, CDR1 KGHDR and CDR2 SFDVKD. V was cut by 5 bases and J by 1 base, with 10 bases left in between. As DNA, the CDR3 is TGTGCCACCAGTGCGGGGCGGGAGAACACTGAAGCTTTCTTT. It is translated as CATSAGRENTEAFF.